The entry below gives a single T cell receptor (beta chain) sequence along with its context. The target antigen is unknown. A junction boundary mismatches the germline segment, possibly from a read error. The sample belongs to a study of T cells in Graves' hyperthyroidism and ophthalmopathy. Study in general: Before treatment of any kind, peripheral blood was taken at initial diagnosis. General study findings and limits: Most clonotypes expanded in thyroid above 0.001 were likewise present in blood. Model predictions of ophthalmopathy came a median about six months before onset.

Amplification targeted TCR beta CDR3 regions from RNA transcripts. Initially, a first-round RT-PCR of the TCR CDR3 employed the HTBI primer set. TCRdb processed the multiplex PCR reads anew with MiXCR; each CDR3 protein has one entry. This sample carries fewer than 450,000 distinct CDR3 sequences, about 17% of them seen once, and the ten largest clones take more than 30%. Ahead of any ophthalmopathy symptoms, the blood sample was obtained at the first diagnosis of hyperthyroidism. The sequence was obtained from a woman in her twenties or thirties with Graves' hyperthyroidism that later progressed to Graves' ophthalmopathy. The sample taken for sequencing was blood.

CDR3: CATQSLGNQPQQF. The CDR3 region has the DNA TGTGCCACCCAGAGTTTGGGCAATCAGCCCCAGCAATTT. V is TRBV6-1 and J is TRBJ1-5, with no clear D. Germline CDR1 and CDR2: MNHNS and SASEGT. This CDR3 has 13 residues.